This TCR beta chain was observed in a study of blood T cell repertoires in COVID-19. Some clones are missing from TCRdb's copy, which holds only in-frame ones; the method was immunoSEQ multiplex PCR. Here the sample spans over 120,000 clones, 76% being singletons. The material sequenced was peripheral blood. This clonotype was sampled from a woman of 80 years or more with active or convalescent COVID-19.

CDR3 in amino acids: CASSQVRLAGEDTQYF. The CDR3, as DNA: TGTGCCAGCAGCCAAGTTCGACTAGCGGGGGAAGATACGCAGTATTTT. V is TRBV4-2 and J is TRBJ2-3; 12 bases fit TRBD2. V dropped 1 base and J dropped 5; count of bases not matched to a gene: 4. Germline V gives CDR1 LGHNA, CDR2 YNFKEQ. The CDR3 consists of 16 residues.